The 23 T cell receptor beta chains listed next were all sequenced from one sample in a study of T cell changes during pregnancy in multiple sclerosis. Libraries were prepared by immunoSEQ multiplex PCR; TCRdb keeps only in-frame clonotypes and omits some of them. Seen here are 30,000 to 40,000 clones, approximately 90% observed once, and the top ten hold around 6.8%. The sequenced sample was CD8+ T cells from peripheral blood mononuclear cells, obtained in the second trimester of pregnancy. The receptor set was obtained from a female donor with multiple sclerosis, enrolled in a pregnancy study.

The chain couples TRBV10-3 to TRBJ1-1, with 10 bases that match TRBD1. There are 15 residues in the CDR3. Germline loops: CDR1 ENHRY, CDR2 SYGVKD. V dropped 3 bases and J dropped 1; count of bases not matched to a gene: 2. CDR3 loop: CAISEGTGANTEAFF. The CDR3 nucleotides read TGTGCCATCAGTGAAGGGACAGGGGCGAACACTGAAGCTTTCTTT.

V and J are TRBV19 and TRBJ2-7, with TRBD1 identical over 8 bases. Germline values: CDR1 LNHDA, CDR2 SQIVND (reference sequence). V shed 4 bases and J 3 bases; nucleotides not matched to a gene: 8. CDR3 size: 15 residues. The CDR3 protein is CASSTGTGILYEQYF. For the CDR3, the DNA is TGTGCCAGTAGTACCGGGACAGGTATCCTCTACGAGCAGTACTTC.

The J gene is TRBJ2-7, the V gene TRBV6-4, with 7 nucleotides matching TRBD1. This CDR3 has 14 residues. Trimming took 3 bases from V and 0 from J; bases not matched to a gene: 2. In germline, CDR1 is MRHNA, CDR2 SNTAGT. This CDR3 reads CASSETGTSYEQYF. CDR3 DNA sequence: TGTGCCAGCAGTGAGACAGGGACCTCCTACGAGCAGTACTTC.

The CDR3, as DNA: TGCAGCGTTGAAATGCGGGAGGGCCTTTACAATGAGCAGTTCTTC. It codes for CSVEMREGLYNEQFF. The chain uses TRBV29-1 and TRBJ2-1; TRBD2 matches at 9 bases. Per germline, CDR1 SQVTM and CDR2 ANQGSEA. CDR3 length: 15 amino acids. The J segment lost 4 bases and the V segment lost 2 bases, leaving 6 bases of the junction unmatched.

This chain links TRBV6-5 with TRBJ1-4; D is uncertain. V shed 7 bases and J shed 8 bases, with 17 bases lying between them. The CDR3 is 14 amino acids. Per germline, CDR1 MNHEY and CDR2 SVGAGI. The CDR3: CASTQLRGGEKLFF. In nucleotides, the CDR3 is TGTGCCAGCACCCAACTACGGGGAGGGGAAAAACTGTTTTTT.

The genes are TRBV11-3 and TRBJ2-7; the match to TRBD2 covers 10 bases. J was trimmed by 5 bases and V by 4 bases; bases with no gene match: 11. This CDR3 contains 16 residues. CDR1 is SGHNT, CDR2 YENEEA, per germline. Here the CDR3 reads CASSSQREGSGHEQYF. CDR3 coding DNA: TGTGCCAGCAGCTCCCAGCGGGAGGGTTCTGGACACGAGCAGTACTTC.

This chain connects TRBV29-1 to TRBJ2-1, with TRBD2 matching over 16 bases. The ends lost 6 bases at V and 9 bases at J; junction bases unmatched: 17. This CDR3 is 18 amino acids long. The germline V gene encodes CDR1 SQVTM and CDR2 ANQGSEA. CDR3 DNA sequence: TGCAGCGTGGAGGGACTAGCGGGAGGGCCGTTAACAGTGGGTGAGCAGTTCTTC. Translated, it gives CSVEGLAGGPLTVGEQFF.

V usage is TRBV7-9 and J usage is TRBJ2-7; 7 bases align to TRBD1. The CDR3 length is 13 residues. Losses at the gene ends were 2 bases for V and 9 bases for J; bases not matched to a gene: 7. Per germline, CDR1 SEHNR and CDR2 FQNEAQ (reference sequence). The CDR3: CASSLNDREGQYF. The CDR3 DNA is TGTGCCAGCAGCTTAAATGACAGGGAAGGGCAGTACTTC.

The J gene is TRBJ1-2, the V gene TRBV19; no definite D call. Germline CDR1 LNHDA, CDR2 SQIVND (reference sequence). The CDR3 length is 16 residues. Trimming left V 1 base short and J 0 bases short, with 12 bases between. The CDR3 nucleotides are TGTGCCAGTAGTATAGGTGTGACGACATCTAACTATGGCTACACCTTC. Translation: CASSIGVTTSNYGYTF.

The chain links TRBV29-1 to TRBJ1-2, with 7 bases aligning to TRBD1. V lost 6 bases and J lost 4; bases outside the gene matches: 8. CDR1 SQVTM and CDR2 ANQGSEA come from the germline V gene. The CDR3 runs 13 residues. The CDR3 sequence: CSVETGIVYGYTF. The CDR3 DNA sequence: TGCAGCGTCGAGACAGGGATAGTCTATGGCTACACCTTC.

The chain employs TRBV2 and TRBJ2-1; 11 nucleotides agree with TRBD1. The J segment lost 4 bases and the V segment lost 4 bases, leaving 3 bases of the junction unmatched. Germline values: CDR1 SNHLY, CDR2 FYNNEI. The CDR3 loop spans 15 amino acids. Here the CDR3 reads CASSARDRGYNEQFF. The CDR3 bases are TGTGCCAGCAGTGCGAGGGACAGGGGGTACAATGAGCAGTTCTTC.

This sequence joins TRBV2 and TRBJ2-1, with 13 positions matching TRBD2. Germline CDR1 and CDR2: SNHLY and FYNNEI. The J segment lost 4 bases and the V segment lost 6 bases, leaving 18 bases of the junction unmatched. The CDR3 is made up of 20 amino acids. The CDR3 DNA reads TGTGCCAGCAGACCATCGACTAGCGGGAGGAAGATTTTATGGTACAATGAGCAGTTCTTC. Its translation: CASRPSTSGRKILWYNEQFF.

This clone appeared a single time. The CDR3 loop reads CASSYSSRRTYEQYF. CDR3 nucleotide sequence: TGTGCCAGCAGTTACTCGAGCCGGAGAACCTACGAGCAGTACTTC. V gene TRBV6-6 combines with J gene TRBJ2-7; no clear D gene. The CDR3 contains 15 residues. In germline, CDR1 is MNHNY, CDR2 SVGAGI (reference sequence). V gave up 0 bases and J gave up 2 bases, with 11 bases separating them.

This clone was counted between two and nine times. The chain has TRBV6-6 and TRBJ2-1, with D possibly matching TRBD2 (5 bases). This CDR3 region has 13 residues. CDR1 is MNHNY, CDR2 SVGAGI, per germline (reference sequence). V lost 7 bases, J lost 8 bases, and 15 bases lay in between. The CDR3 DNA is TGTGCCAGCACCCCGGGATGGGCGGATGAGCAGTTCTTC. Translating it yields CASTPGWADEQFF.

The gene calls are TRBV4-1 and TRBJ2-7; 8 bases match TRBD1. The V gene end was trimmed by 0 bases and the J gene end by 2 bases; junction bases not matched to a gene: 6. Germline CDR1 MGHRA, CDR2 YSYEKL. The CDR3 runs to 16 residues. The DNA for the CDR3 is TGCGCCAGCAGCCAAGAGGACAGGGTCCTAACCTACGAGCAGTACTTC. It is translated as CASSQEDRVLTYEQYF.

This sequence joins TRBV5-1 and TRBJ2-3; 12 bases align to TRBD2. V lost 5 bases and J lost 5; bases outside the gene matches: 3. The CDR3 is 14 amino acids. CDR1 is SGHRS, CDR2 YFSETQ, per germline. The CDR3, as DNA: TGCGCCAGCAGGACTAGCGGGAGTGGAGATACGCAGTATTTT. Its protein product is CASRTSGSGDTQYF.

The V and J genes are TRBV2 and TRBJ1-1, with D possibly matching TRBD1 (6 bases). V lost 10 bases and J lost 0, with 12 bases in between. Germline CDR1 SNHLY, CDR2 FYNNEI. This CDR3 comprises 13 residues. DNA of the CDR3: TGTGCCACCTACAGGGCCATGAACACTGAAGCTTTCTTT. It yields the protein CATYRAMNTEAFF.

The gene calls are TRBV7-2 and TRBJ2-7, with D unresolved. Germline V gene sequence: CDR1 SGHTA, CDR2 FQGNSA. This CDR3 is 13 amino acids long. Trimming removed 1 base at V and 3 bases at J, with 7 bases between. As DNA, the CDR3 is TGTGCCAGCAGCTTAGTCTCTCTCTACGAGCAGTACTTC. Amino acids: CASSLVSLYEQYF.

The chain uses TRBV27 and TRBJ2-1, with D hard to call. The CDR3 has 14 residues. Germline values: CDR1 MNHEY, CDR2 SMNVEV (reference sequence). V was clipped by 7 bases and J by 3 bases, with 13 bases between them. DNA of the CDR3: TGTGCCAGCAAGAGCTCGGGTATCTACAATGAGCAGTTCTTC. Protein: CASKSSGIYNEQFF.

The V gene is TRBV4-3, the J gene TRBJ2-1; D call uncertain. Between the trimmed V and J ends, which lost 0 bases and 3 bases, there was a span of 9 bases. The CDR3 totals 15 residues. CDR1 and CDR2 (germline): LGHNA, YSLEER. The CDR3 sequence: CASSQEPISYNEQFF. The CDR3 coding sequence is TGCGCCAGCAGCCAAGAACCTATAAGCTACAATGAGCAGTTCTTC.

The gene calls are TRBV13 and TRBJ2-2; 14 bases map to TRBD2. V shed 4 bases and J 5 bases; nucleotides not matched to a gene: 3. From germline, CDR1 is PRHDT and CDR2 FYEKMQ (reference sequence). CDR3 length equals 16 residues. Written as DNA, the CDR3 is TGTGCCAGCAGCTCGGGACTAGCGGGAGTTACCGGGGAGCTGTTTTTT. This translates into CASSSGLAGVTGELFF.

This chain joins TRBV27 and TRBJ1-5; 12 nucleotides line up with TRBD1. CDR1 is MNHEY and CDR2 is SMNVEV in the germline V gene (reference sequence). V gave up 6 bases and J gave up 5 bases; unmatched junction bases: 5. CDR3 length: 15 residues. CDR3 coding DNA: TGTGCCAGCAGCCCGGGACAGGGGGCGCATCAGCCCCAGCATTTT. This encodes CASSPGQGAHQPQHF.

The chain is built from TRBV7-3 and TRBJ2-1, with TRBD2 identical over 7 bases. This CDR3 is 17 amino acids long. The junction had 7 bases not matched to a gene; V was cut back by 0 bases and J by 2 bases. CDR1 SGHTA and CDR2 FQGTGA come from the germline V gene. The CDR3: CASSLTSPSGTYNEQFF. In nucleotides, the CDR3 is TGTGCCAGCAGCTTAACGTCCCCGAGCGGGACCTACAATGAGCAGTTCTTC.